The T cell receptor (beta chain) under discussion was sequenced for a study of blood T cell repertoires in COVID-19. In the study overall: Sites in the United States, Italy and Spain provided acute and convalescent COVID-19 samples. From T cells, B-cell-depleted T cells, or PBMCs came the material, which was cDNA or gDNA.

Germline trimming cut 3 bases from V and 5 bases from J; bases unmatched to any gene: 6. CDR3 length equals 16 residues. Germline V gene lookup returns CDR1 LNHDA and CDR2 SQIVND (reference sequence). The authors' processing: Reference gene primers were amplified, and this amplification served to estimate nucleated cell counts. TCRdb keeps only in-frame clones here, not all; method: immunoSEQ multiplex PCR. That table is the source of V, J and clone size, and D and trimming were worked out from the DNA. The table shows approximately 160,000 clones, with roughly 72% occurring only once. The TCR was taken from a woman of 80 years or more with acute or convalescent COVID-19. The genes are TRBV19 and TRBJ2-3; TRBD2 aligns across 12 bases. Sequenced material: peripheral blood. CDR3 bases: TGTGCCAGTAGTATTGCGGTGACTAGCGGGGGAGATACGCAGTATTTT. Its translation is CASSIAVTSGGDTQYF.